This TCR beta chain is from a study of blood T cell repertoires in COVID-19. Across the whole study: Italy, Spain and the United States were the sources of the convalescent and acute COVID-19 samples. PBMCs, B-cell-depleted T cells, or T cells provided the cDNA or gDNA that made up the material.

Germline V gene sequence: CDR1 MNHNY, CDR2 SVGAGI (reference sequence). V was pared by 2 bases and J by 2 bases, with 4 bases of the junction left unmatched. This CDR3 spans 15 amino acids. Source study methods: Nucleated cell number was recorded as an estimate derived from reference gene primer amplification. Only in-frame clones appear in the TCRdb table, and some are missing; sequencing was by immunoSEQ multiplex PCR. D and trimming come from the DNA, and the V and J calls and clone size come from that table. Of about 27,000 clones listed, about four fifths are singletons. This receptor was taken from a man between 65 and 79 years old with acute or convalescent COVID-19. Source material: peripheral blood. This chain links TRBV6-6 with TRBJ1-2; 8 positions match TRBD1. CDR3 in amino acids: CASSYARQGNYGYTF. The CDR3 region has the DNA TGTGCCAGCAGTTACGCGCGACAGGGGAACTATGGCTACACCTTC.